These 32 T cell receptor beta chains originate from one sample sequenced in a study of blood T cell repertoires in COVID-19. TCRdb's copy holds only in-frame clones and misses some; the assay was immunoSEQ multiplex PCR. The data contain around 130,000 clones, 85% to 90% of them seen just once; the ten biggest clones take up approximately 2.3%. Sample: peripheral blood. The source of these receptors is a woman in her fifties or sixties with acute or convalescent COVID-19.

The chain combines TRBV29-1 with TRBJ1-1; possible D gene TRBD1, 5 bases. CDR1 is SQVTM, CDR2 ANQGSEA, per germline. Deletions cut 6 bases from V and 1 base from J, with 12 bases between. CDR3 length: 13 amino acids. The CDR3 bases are TGCAGCGTCAGGGTTGGCGGGAACACTGAAGCTTTCTTT. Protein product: CSVRVGGNTEAFF.

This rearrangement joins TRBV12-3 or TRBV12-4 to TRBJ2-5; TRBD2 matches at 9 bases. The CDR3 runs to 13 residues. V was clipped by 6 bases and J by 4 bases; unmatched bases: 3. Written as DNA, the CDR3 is TGTGCCAGCAGCCATAGCGGGGGAGAGACCCAGTACTTC. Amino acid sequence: CASSHSGGETQYF.

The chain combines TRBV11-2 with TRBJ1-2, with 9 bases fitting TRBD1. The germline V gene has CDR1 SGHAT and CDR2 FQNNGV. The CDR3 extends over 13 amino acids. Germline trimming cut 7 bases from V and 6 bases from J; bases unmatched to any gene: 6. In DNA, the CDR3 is TGTGCCAGCACCGCGACAGGGGGAAATGGCTACACCTTC. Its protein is CASTATGGNGYTF.

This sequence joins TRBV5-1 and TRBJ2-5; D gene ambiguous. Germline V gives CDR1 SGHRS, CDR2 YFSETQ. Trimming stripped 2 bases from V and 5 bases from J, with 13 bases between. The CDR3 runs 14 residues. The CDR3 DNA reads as TGCGCCAGCAGCTTTCTGCGGTTTTTGGAGACCCAGTACTTC. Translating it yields CASSFLRFLETQYF. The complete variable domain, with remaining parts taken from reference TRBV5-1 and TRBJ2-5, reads KAGVTQTPRYLIKTRGQQVTLSCSPISGHRSVSWYQQTPGQGLQFLFEYFSETQRNKGNFPGRFSGRQFSNSRSEMNVSTLELGDSALYLCASSFLRFLETQYFGPGTRLLVL.

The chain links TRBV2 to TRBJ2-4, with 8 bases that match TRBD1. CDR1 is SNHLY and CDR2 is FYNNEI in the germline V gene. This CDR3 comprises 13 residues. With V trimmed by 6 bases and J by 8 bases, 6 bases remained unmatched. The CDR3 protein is CASRADRDYIQYF. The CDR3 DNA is TGTGCCAGCAGGGCGGACAGGGATTACATTCAGTACTTC.

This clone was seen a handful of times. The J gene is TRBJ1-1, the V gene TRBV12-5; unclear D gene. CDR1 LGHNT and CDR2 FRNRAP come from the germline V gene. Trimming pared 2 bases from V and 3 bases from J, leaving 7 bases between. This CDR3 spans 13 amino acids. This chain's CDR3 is CASGLIQDTEAFF. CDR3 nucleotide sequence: TGTGCTAGTGGTTTGATACAAGACACTGAAGCTTTCTTT.

The CDR3 DNA reads TGTGCCAGCACCGATCACAGGACAGCCGCCAGGAATGAGCAGTTCTTC. This sequence encodes CASTDHRTAARNEQFF. V gene TRBV11-2 combines with J gene TRBJ2-1, with TRBD1 as a possible D gene (6 bases). This CDR3 contains 16 residues. Per the germline V gene, CDR1 is SGHAT and CDR2 is FQNNGV. The V and J ends lost 7 bases and 7 bases respectively, with 23 bases between them.

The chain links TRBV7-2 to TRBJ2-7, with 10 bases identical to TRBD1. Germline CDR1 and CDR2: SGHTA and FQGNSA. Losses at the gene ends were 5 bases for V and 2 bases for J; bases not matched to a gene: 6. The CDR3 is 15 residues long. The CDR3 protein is CASSGPGQGTYEQYF. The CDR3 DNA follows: TGTGCCAGCAGCGGTCCGGGACAGGGGACCTACGAGCAGTACTTC.

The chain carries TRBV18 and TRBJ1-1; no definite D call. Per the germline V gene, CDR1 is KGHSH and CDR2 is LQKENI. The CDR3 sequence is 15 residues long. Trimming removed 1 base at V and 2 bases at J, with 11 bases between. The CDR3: CASSPLARTNTEAFF. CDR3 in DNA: TGTGCCAGCTCACCACTCGCCAGGACTAACACTGAAGCTTTCTTT.

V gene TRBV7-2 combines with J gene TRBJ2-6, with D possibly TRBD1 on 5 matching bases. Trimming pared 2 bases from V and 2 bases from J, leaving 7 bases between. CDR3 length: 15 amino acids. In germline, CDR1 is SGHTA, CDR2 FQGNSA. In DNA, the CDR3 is TGTGCCAGCAGCTTAATGGGGCCTGGGGCCAACGTCCTGACTTTC. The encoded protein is CASSLMGPGANVLTF.

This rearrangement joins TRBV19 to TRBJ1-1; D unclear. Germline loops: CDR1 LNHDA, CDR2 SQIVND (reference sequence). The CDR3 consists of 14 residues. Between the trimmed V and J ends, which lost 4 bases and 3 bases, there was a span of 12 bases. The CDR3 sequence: CASSTPVGDTEAFF. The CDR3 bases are TGTGCCAGTAGTACCCCAGTGGGAGACACTGAAGCTTTCTTT. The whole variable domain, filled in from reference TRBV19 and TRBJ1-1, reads DGGITQSPKYLFRKEGQNVTLSCEQNLNHDAMYWYRQDPGQGLRLIYYSQIVNDFQKGDIAEGYSVSREKKESFPLTVTSAQKNPTAFYLCASSTPVGDTEAFFGQGTRLTVV.

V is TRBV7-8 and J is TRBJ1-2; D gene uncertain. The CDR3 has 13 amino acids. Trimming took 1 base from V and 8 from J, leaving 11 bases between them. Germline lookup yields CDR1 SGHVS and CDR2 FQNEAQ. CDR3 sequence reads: CASSLGASGGYTF. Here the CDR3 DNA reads TGTGCCAGCAGCTTAGGCGCCTCGGGGGGCTACACCTTC.

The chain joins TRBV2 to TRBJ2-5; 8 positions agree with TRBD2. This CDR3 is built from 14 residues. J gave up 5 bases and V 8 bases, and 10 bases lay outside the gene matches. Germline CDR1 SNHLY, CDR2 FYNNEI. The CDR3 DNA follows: TGTGCCAGCTCGGGAGCGGGGGCCGGGGAGACCCAGTACTTC. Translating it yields CASSGAGAGETQYF.

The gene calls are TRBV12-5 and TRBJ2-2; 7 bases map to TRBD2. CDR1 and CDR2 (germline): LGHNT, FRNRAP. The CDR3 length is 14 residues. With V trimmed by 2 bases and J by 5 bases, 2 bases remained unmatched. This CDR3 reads CASGLWGGTGELFF. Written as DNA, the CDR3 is TGTGCTAGTGGTTTGTGGGGGGGGACCGGGGAGCTGTTTTTT.

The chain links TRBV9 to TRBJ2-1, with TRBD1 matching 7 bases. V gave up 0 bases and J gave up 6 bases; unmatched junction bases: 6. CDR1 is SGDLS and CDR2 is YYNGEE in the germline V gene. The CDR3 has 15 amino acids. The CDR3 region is CASSVVEGAPNEQFF. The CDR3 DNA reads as TGTGCCAGCAGCGTAGTCGAGGGGGCTCCCAATGAGCAGTTCTTC. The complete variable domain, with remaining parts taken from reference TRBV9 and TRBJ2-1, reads DSGVTQTPKHLITATGQRVTLRCSPRSGDLSVYWYQQSLDQGLQFLIQYYNGEERAKGNILERFSAQQFPDLHSELNLSSLELGDSALYFCASSVVEGAPNEQFFGPGTRLTVL.

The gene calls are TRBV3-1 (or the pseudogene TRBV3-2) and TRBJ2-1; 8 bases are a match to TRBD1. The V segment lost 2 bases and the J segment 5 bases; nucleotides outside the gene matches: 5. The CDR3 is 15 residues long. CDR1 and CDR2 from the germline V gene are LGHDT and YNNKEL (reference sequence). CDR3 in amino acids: CASSQMGQVNNEQFF. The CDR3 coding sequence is TGTGCCAGCAGCCAAATGGGACAGGTTAACAATGAGCAGTTCTTC.

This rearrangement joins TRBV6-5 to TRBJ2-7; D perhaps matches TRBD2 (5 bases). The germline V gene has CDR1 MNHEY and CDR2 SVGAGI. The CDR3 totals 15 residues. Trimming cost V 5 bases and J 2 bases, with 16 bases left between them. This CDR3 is CASSNPAEKTYEQYF. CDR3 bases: TGTGCCAGCAGTAACCCAGCGGAAAAAACCTACGAGCAGTACTTC.

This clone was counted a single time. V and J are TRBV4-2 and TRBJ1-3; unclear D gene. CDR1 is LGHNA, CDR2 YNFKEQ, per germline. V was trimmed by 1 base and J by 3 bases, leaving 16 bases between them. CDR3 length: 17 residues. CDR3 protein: CASSQVNVGFDGNTIYF. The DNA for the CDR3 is TGTGCCAGCAGCCAAGTTAATGTTGGCTTTGATGGAAACACCATATATTTT.

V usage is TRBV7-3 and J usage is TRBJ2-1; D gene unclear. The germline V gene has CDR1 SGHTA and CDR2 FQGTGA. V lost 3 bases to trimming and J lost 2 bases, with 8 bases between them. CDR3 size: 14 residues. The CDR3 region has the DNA TGTGCCAGCAGCTTGCGAGGCACCTACAATGAGCAGTTCTTC. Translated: CASSLRGTYNEQFF.

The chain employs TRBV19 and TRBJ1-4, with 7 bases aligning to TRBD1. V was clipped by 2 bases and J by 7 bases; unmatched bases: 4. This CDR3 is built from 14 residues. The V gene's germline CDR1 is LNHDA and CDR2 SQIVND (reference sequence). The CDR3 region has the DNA TGTGCCAGTAGTATACAAGGGGGCCGTGAAAAACTGTTTTTT. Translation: CASSIQGGREKLFF.

CDR3: CASSPLDLGTGVYEQYF. The CDR3 DNA is TGTGCCAGCTCACCATTGGATCTAGGGACAGGGGTCTACGAGCAGTACTTC. The chain joins TRBV18 to TRBJ2-7, with 10 bases matching TRBD1. Germline values: CDR1 KGHSH, CDR2 LQKENI. The CDR3 contains 17 residues. V dropped 2 bases and J dropped 3; count of bases not matched to a gene: 10.

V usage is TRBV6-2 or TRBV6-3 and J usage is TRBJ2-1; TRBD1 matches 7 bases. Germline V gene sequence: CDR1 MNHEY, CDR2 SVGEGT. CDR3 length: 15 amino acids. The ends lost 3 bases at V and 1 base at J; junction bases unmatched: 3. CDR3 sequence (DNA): TGTGCCAGCAGTTATAGGGGGCTATCCTACAATGAGCAGTTCTTC. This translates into CASSYRGLSYNEQFF.

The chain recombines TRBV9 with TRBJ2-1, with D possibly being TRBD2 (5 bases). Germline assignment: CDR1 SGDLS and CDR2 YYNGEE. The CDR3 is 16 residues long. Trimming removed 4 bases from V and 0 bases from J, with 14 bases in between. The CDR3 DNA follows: TGTGCCAGCAGCCTAGGGCTAGCTGCCTCCTACAATGAGCAGTTCTTC. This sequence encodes CASSLGLAASYNEQFF. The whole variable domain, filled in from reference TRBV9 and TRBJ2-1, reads DSGVTQTPKHLITATGQRVTLRCSPRSGDLSVYWYQQSLDQGLQFLIQYYNGEERAKGNILERFSAQQFPDLHSELNLSSLELGDSALYFCASSLGLAASYNEQFFGPGTRLTVL.

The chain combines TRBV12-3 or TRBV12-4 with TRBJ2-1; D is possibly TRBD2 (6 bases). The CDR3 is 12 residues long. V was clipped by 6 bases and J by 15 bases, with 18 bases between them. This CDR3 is CASRKGPLGGFF. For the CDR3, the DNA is TGTGCCAGCAGAAAGGGCCCCCTGGGAGGGTTCTTC.

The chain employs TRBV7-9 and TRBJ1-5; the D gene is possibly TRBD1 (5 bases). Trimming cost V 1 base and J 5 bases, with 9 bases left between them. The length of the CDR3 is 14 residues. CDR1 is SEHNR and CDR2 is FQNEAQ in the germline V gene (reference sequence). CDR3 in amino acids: CASSLGQPHQPQHF. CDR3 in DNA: TGTGCCAGCAGCTTAGGACAGCCGCATCAGCCCCAGCATTTT.

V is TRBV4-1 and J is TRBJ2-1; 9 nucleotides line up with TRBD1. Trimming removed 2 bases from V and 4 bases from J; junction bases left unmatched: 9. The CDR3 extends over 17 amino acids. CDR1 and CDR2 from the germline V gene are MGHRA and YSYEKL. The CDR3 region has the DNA TGCGCCAGCAGCCAAAGATGGGGACAGGGCCTTTACAATGAGCAGTTCTTC. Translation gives CASSQRWGQGLYNEQFF.

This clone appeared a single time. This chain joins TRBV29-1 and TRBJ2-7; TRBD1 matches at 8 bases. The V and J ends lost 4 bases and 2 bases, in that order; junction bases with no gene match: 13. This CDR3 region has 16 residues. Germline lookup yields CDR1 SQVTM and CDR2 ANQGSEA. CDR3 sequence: CSVVDYGTGSTYEQYF. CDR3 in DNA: TGCAGCGTTGTAGATTATGGGACAGGCTCCACCTACGAGCAGTACTTC.

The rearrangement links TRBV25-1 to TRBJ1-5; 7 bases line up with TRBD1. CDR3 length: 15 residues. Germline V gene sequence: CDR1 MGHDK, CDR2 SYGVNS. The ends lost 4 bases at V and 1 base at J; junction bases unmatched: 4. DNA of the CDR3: TGTGCCAGCAGTGGACAGGGTTTCAGCAATCAGCCCCAGCATTTT. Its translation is CASSGQGFSNQPQHF.

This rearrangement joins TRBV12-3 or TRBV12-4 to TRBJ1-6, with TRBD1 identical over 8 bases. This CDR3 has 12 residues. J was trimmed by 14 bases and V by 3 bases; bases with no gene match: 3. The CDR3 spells CASSFRGHSLHF. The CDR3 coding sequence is TGTGCCAGCAGTTTCAGGGGGCATTCCCTCCACTTT.

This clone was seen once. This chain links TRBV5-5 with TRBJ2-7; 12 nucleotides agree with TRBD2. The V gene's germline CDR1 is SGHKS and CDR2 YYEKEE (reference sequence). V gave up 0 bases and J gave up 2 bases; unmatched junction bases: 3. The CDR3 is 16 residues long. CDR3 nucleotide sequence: TGTGCCAGCAGCTTGGTACTAGCGGGAGGTACCTACGAGCAGTACTTC. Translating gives CASSLVLAGGTYEQYF.

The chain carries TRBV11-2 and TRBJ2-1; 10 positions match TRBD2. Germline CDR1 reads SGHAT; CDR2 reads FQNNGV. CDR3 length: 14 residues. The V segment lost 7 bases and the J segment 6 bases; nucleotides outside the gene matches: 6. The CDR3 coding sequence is TGTGCCAGCAAACTAGCGGGAAGTCCCAATGAGCAGTTCTTC. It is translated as CASKLAGSPNEQFF.

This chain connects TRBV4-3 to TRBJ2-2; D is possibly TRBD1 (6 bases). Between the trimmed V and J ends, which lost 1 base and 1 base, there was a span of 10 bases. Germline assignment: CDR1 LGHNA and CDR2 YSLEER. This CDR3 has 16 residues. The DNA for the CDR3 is TGCGCCAGCAGCCAAGGGTCGGGACAGAACACCGGGGAGCTGTTTTTT. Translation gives CASSQGSGQNTGELFF.